The 5 T cell receptor beta chains in this list originate from one sample, sequenced in a study of T cells expressing NK-cell markers. TCRdb reworked the 5' RACE reads into one entry per CDR3 protein, no DNA. This listing includes 400,000 or so distinct CDR3 sequences. Sequenced material: blood T cells: a sorted CD56 or NKG2C T cell subset, CD4+ or CD8+ T cells, or bulk PBMC T cells (not recorded which). These TCRs come from a woman between 45 and 60 years old in good health.

The chain combines TRBV29-1 with TRBJ1-5; the D gene TCRdb calls, TRBD1, cannot be checked with no DNA. The CDR3 is 15 residues long. Germline-derived CDR1 and CDR2 are SQVTM and ANQGSEA. The CDR3 sequence is CSVARGGMVEQPQHF.

The chain uses TRBV20-1 and TRBJ2-7; TCRdb calls TRBD1, which cannot be checked without DNA. The CDR3 contains 12 residues. CDR1 and CDR2 (germline): DFQATT, SNEGSKA (reference sequence). CDR3 in amino acids: CSTSTGEYEQYF.

The CDR3 here is CASSRSRGGETLWFF. This chain links TRBV5-1 with TRBJ2-1; the TCRdb D gene call, TRBD2, has no DNA to confirm it. The CDR3 runs 15 residues. Germline CDR1 and CDR2: SGHRS and YFSETQ.

The V call is TRBV20-1, the J call TRBJ2-2. This CDR3 region has 16 residues. The germline CDR1 and CDR2 sequences are DFQATT and SNEGSKA (reference sequence). This chain's CDR3 is CSASVGPKRTTGELFF.

The gene calls are TRBV9 and TRBJ2-7; TCRdb lists TRBD1, though no DNA is available to test this call. The germline CDR1 and CDR2 sequences are SGDLS and YYNGEE. The CDR3 totals 15 residues. Here the CDR3 reads CASSAGDRKSYEQYF. Full variable domain (missing parts from reference TRBV9 and TRBJ2-7): DSGVTQTPKHLITATGQRVTLRCSPRSGDLSVYWYQQSLDQGLQFLIQYYNGEERAKGNILERFSAQQFPDLHSELNLSSLELGDSALYFCASSAGDRKSYEQYFGPGTRLTVT.